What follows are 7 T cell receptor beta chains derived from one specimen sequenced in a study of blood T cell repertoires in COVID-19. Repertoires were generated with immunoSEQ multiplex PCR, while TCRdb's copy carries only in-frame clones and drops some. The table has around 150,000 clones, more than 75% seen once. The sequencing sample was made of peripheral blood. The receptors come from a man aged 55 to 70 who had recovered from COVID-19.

The CDR3 loop reads CASSPAPGQGGQPQHF. The DNA of the CDR3 is TGTGCCAGCAGCCCGGCCCCCGGACAGGGTGGACAGCCCCAGCATTTT. V gene TRBV5-5 combines with J gene TRBJ1-5, with 8 bases identical to TRBD1. J was trimmed by 7 bases and V by 4 bases; bases with no gene match: 13. Germline CDR1 SGHKS, CDR2 YYEKEE (reference sequence). The CDR3 is 16 residues long.

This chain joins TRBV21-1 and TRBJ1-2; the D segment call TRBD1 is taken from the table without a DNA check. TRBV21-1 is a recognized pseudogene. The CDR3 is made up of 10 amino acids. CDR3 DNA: TGTGCCAGCAGCAACAGGGGCTACACCTTC. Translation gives CASSNRGYTF.

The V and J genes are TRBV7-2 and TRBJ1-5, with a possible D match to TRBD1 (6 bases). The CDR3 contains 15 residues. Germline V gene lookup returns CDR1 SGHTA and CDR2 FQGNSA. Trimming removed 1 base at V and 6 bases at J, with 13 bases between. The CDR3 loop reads CASSLDLQGGQPQHF. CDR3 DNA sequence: TGTGCCAGCAGCTTAGACCTACAGGGTGGTCAGCCCCAGCATTTT.

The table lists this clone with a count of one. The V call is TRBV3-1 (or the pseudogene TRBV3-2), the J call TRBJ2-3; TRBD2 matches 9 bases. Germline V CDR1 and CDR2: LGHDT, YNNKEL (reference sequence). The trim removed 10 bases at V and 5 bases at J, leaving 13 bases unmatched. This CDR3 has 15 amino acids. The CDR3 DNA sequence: TGTGCCACTCCGACTAGCGGAACCCAAGGAGATACGCAGTATTTT. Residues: CATPTSGTQGDTQYF.

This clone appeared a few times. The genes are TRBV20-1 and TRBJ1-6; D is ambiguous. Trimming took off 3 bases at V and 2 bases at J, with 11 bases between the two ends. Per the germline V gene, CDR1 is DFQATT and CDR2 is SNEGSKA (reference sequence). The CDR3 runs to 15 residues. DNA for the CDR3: TGCAGTGCTAGTGGTACAGTTACCTATAATTCACCCCTCCACTTT. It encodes CSASGTVTYNSPLHF.

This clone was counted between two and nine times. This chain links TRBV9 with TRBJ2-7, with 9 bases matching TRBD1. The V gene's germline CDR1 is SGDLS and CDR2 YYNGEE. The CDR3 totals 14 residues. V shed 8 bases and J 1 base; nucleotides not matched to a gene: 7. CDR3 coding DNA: TGTGCCAGTTCCGGGACAGGGAATTCCTACGAGCAGTACTTC. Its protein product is CASSGTGNSYEQYF.

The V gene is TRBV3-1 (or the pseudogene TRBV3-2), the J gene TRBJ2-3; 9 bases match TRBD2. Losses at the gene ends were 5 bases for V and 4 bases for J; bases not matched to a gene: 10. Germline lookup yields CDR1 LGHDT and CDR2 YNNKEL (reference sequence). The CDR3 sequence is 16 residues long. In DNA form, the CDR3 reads TGTGCCAGCAGCGCTAGAGGACTAGCGAGTCCAGATACGCAGTATTTT. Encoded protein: CASSARGLASPDTQYF.